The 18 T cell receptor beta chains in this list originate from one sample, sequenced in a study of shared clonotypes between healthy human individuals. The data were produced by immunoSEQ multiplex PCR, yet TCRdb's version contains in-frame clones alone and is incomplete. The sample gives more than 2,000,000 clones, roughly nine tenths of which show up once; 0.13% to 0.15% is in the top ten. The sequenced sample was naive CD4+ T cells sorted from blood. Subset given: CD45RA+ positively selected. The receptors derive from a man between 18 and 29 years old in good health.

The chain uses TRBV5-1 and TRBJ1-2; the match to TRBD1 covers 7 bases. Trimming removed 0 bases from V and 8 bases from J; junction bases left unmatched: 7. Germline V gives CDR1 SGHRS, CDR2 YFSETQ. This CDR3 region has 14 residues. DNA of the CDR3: TGCGCCAGCAGCTTGGGGCAGGGGGAAGAGGGCTACACCTTC. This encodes CASSLGQGEEGYTF.

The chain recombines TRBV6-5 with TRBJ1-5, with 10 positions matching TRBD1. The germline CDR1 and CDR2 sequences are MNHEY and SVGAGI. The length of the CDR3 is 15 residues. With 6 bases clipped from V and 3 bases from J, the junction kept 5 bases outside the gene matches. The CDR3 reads CASRRTGGNNQPQHF. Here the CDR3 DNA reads TGTGCCAGCAGGAGGACAGGGGGAAACAATCAGCCCCAGCATTTT.

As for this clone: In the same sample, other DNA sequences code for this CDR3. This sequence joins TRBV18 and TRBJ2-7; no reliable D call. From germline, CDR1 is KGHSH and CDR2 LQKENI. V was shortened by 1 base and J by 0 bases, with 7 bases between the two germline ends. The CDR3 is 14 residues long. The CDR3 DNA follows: TGTGCCAGCTCACCACGCGTTAGCTCCTACGAGCAGTACTTC. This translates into CASSPRVSSYEQYF.

CDR3 amino acids: CASSSLPGRAQYF. Written as DNA, the CDR3 is TGTGCCAGCAGTTCACTACCCGGACGTGCCCAGTACTTC. The chain has TRBV6-6 and TRBJ2-4; unclear D gene. Germline values: CDR1 MNHNY, CDR2 SVGAGI (reference sequence). V was cut by 4 bases and J by 13 bases, with 17 bases left in between. CDR3 size: 13 residues.

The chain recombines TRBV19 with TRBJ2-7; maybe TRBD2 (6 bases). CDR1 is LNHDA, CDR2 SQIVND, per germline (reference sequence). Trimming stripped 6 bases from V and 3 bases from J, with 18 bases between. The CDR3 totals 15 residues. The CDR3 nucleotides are TGTGCCAGTAGCGAAACTAGCTCGGAGGGCTACGAGCAGTACTTC. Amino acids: CASSETSSEGYEQYF.

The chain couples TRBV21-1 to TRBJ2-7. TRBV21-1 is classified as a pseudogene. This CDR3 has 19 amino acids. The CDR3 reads CASSKMARMRAGEGGEQYF. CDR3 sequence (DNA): TGTGCCAGCAGCAAAATGGCTCGAATGCGAGCGGGCGAGGGGGGCGAGCAGTACTTC.

CDR3 sequence reads: CALGEVPYGAAFF. The CDR3 DNA follows: TGTGCGCTAGGCGAGGTTCCTTATGGGGCAGCTTTCTTT. J is TRBJ1-1 and V is TRBV30, with D possibly TRBD1 on 5 matching bases. The germline CDR1 and CDR2 sequences are GTSNPN and SVGIG (reference sequence). This CDR3 spans 13 amino acids.

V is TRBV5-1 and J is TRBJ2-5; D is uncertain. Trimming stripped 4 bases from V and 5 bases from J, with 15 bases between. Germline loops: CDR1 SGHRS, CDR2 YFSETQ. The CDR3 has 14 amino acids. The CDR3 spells CASSLGQIKETQYF. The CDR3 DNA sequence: TGCGCCAGCAGCCTGGGTCAGATTAAGGAGACCCAGTACTTC. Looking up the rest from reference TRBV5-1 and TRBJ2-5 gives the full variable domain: KAGVTQTPRYLIKTRGQQVTLSCSPISGHRSVSWYQQTPGQGLQFLFEYFSETQRNKGNFPGRFSGRQFSNSRSEMNVSTLELGDSALYLCASSLGQIKETQYFGPGTRLLVL.

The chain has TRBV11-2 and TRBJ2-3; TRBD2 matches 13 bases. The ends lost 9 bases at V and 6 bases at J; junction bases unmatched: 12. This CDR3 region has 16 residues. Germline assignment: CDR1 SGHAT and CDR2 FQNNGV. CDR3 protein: CASPPLLAGGLDTQYF. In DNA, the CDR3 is TGTGCCAGTCCCCCATTACTAGCGGGGGGGTTGGATACGCAGTATTTT.

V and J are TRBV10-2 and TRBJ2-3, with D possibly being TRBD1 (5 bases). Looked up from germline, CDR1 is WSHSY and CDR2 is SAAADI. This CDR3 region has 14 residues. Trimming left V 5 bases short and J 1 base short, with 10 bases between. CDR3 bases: TGCGCCAGCAGTAACGACAGACGCACAGATACGCAGTATTTT. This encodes CASSNDRRTDTQYF.

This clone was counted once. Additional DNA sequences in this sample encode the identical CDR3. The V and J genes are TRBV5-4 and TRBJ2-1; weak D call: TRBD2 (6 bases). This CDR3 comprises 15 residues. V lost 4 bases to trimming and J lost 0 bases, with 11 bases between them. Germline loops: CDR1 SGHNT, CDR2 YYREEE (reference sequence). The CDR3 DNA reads TGTGCCAGCAGCCTAGGAGGGAGCTCCTACAATGAGCAGTTCTTC. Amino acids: CASSLGGSSYNEQFF.

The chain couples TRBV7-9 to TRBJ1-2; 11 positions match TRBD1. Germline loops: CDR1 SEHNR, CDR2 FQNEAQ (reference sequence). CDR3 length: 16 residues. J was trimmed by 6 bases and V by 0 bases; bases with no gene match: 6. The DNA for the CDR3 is TGTGCCAGCAGCTTAGCCGGACAGGGGGCGCAAAATGGCTACACCTTC. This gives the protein CASSLAGQGAQNGYTF. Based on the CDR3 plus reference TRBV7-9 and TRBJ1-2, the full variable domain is DTGVSQNPRHKITKRGQNVTFRCDPISEHNRLYWYRQTLGQGPEFLTYFQNEAQLEKSRLLSDRFSAERPKGSFSTLEIQRTEQGDSAMYLCASSLAGQGAQNGYTFGSGTRLTVV.

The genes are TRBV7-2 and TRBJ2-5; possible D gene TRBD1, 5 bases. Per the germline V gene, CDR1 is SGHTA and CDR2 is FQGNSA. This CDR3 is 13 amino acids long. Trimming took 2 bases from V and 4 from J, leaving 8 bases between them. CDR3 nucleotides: TGTGCCAGCAGCTTATGGCAGGGAGAGACCCAGTACTTC. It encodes CASSLWQGETQYF. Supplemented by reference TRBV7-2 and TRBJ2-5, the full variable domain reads GAGVSQSPSNKVTEKGKDVELRCDPISGHTALYWYRQSLGQGLEFLIYFQGNSAPDKSGLPSDRFSAERTGGSVSTLTIQRTQQEDSAVYLCASSLWQGETQYFGPGTRLLVL.

CDR3 region: CATRSSRQAYNEQFF. CDR3 in DNA: TGTGCCACCAGGTCCTCGAGACAGGCCTACAATGAGCAGTTCTTC. The V and J genes are TRBV15 and TRBJ2-1, with a tentative D call TRBD1 (6 bases). The germline V gene has CDR1 LNHNV and CDR2 YYDKDF (reference sequence). Trimming cost V 6 bases and J 2 bases, with 14 bases left between them. The CDR3 runs 15 residues.

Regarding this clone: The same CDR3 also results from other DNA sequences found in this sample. The CDR3 nucleotides are TGTGCCAGCTCACCACTGCGGGGGGAGACCCAGTACTTC. The encoded protein is CASSPLRGETQYF. The chain links TRBV18 to TRBJ2-5; the match to TRBD2 covers 7 bases. CDR3 length: 13 amino acids. With V trimmed by 1 base and J by 5 bases, 1 base remained unmatched. Germline V gene data show CDR1 as KGHSH and CDR2 as LQKENI.

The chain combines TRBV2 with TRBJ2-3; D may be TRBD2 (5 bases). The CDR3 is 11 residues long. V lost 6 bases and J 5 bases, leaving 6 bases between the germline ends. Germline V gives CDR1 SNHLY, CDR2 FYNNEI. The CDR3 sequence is CASSGVDTQYF. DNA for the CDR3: TGTGCCAGCAGCGGGGTAGATACGCAGTATTTT.

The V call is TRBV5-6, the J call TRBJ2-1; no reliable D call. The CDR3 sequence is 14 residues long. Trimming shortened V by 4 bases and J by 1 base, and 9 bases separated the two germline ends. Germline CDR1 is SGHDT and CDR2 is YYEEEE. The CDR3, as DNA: TGTGCCAGCAGCCCGGCGACTTCCTACAATGAGCAGTTCTTC. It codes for CASSPATSYNEQFF. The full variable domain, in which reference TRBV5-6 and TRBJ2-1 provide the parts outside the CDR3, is DAGVTQSPTHLIKTRGQQVTLRCSPKSGHDTVSWYQQALGQGPQFIFQYYEEEERQRGNFPDRFSGHQFPNYSSELNVNALLLGDSALYLCASSPATSYNEQFFGPGTRLTVL.

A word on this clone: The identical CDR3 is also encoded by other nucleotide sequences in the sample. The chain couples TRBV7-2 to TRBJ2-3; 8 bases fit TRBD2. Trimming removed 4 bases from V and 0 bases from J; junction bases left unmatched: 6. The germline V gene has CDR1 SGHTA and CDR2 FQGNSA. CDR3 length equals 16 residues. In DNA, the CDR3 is TGTGCCAGCAGCTCAGGACTAGCAGGGAGCACAGATACGCAGTATTTT. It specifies CASSSGLAGSTDTQYF. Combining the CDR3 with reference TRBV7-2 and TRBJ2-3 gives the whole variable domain GAGVSQSPSNKVTEKGKDVELRCDPISGHTALYWYRQSLGQGLEFLIYFQGNSAPDKSGLPSDRFSAERTGGSVSTLTIQRTQQEDSAVYLCASSSGLAGSTDTQYFGPGTRLTVL.